This T cell receptor beta chain originates from a study of PD-L1 blockade in urothelial cancer. Each PCR received spiked synthetic TCR analog templates. Measured with immunoSEQ multiplex PCR; TCRdb has only the in-frame clones, and not every one. The sample comprises approximately 40,000 clones, less than 90% of which are singletons, and under 25% rests with the top ten. The CDR3 has 14 amino acids. Germline V CDR1 and CDR2: KGHSH, LQKENI. Trimming removed 3 bases at V and 0 bases at J, with 9 bases between. Time point specified: peripheral blood 6 weeks after treatment start. This sequence was found in a man between 60 and 75 years old with urothelial cancer. This rearrangement joins TRBV18 to TRBJ2-7; no clear D. Material: PBMCs, obtained around atezolizumab (anti-PD-L1) treatment. The CDR3 DNA sequence: TGTGCCAGCTCACCTCTCGAGAGCTCCTACGAGCAGTACTTC. Protein sequence: CASSPLESSYEQYF. Filled out from reference TRBV18 and TRBJ2-7, the complete variable domain reads NAGVMQNPRHLVRRRGQEARLRCSPMKGHSHVYWYRQLPEEGLKFMVYLQKENIIDESGMPKERFSAEFPKEGPSILRIQQVVRGDSAAYFCASSPLESSYEQYFGPGTRLTVT.